The 7 T cell receptor beta chains given below trace back to one sample, sequenced in a study of blood T cell repertoires in COVID-19. Clones were read by immunoSEQ multiplex PCR, and TCRdb kept only the in-frame ones, dropping some. The sample has about 210,000 clones; roughly 82% are singletons. The sample taken for sequencing was peripheral blood. Receptors originate from a man between 45 and 60 years old with active or convalescent COVID-19.

V usage is TRBV20-1 and J usage is TRBJ1-1; D is unclear. The V and J ends lost 7 bases and 3 bases respectively, with 9 bases between them. The CDR3 loop spans 11 amino acids. The V gene's germline CDR1 is DFQATT and CDR2 SNEGSKA (reference sequence). The CDR3 DNA reads as TGCAGTGGACGGCGGTACACTGAAGCTTTCTTT. It encodes CSGRRYTEAFF.

The chain links TRBV30 to TRBJ2-3; D unresolved. The CDR3 covers 11 residues. V lost 0 bases and J 6 bases, leaving 4 bases between the germline ends. The germline CDR1 and CDR2 sequences are GTSNPN and SVGIG (reference sequence). The CDR3 loop is CAWSVSDTQYF. Here the CDR3 DNA reads TGTGCCTGGAGTGTCTCTGATACGCAGTATTTT.

This clone was counted a few times. This chain uses TRBV5-6 with TRBJ2-7; possibly TRBD2 for D (5 bases). The CDR3 extends over 13 amino acids. V lost 3 bases, J lost 6 bases, and 13 bases lay in between. Germline lookup yields CDR1 SGHDT and CDR2 YYEEEE. The CDR3 spells CASSSSGRGEQYV. The CDR3 nucleotides read TGTGCCAGCAGCTCGAGCGGACGGGGCGAGCAGTACGTC.

This clone was counted only a few times. This rearrangement joins TRBV3-1 (or the pseudogene TRBV3-2) to TRBJ2-1, with TRBD2 matching over 10 bases. Looked up from germline, CDR1 is LGHDT and CDR2 is YNNKEL (reference sequence). The V and J ends lost 4 bases and 5 bases, in that order; junction bases with no gene match: 8. The CDR3 covers 16 residues. Written as DNA, the CDR3 is TGTGCCAGCAGCCCTATTACTAGCGGGATTCACAATGAGCAGTTCTTC. Residues: CASSPITSGIHNEQFF.

The chain is built from TRBV7-8 and TRBJ1-2, with 7 bases fitting TRBD1. V trimming: 5 bases; J trimming: 0 bases; junction bases outside the gene matches: 12. Germline V gene data show CDR1 as SGHVS and CDR2 as FQNEAQ. This CDR3 has 17 residues. The CDR3 DNA reads as TGTGCCAGCAGCCCTAGGCCAGGGACAGCCTCTAACTATGGCTACACCTTC. Translated, it gives CASSPRPGTASNYGYTF.

This sequence joins TRBV6-5 and TRBJ1-1, with 10 bases aligning to TRBD1. V lost 6 bases and J lost 7; bases outside the gene matches: 8. CDR3 length: 14 amino acids. Germline assignment: CDR1 MNHEY and CDR2 SVGAGI. CDR3 loop: CASRRDRGEGEAFF. The DNA for the CDR3 is TGTGCCAGCAGGAGGGACAGGGGAGAGGGTGAAGCTTTCTTT.

This chain joins TRBV5-4 and TRBJ1-2, with D perhaps matching TRBD1 (6 bases). This CDR3 spans 13 amino acids. Trimming took off 4 bases at V and 4 bases at J, with 11 bases between the two ends. The germline V gene has CDR1 SGHNT and CDR2 YYREEE (reference sequence). The CDR3, as DNA: TGTGCCAGCAGCGCGGACAGTGGCTATGGCTACACCTTC. It codes for CASSADSGYGYTF.